This T cell receptor (beta chain) stems from a study of blood T cell repertoires in COVID-19. Study at large: There were acute and convalescent COVID-19 samples, and they came from the United States, Italy and Spain. Sample material is recorded as cDNA or gDNA derived from T cells, B-cell-depleted T cells, or PBMCs.

CDR1 and CDR2 from the germline V gene are KGHSH and LQKENI. This CDR3 has 16 amino acids. V was clipped by 2 bases and J by 3 bases; unmatched bases: 7. TCRdb keeps only in-frame clones here, not all; method: immunoSEQ multiplex PCR. The sample has some 90,000 clones; around three quarters are singletons. The TCR comes from a woman between 65 and 79 years old with acute or convalescent COVID-19. The specimen was peripheral blood. The chain is built from TRBV18 and TRBJ1-2, with TRBD1 identical over 9 bases. The CDR3 DNA follows: TGTGCCAGCTCACCATACCAGGACAGGGGATACTATGGCTACACCTTC. Translating it yields CASSPYQDRGYYGYTF.